The entry that follows covers one T cell receptor beta chain sequence. What it binds is not known. Germline lookup yields CDR1 MNHNS and CDR2 SASEGT. The CDR3 sequence is 15 residues long. J gave up 4 bases and V 8 bases, and 13 bases lay outside the gene matches. Arm-PCR of CDR3 regions and iRepertoire HTBI primers were the basis on which TCR beta libraries were built. Using its own MiXCR run on the multiplex PCR reads, TCRdb lists one record per CDR3 protein. This table has some 330,000 distinct CDR3 sequences, roughly 23% appearing once. The data derive from a study of regulatory T cells in long-lasting Graves disease. As to time point: persistent/refractory GD, antithyroid drugs over 5 years with positive TRAb. TCR sequences were obtained from RNA taken from PBMCs. Graves' disease was diagnosed by American Thyroid Association guidelines. Whole-study findings and limits: Persistent Graves' patients showed less TCR diversity than newly diagnosed ones. Among samples with persistent disease, TRBV28, TRBJ1-2 and TRBJ2-5 were favored.

Sequenced here: peripheral blood mononuclear cells (PBMCs), sampled when the disease was refractory, from a patient treated with antithyroid drugs. This sequence was found in a woman in her thirties or forties with Graves disease. J is TRBJ2-5 and V is TRBV6-1, with TRBD2 matching over 7 bases. CDR3 protein: CASEGGSGTRETQYF. The DNA for the CDR3 is TGTGCCAGCGAAGGCGGGAGCGGGACTCGAGAGACCCAGTACTTC.